The rows below give T cell receptor beta chains drawn from one sample of a study of blood T cell repertoires in COVID-19. The table came from immunoSEQ multiplex PCR; TCRdb's copy has only in-frame clones and leaves some out. The repertoire holds more than 200,000 clones, with less than 90% as singletons. Sequenced: peripheral blood. These receptors were collected from a man in his 70s with acute or convalescent COVID-19. The CDR3 runs from the conserved cysteine through the conserved F or W. The order of the fields is V gene, clone size, J gene, D gene, CDR3 DNA, CDR3 protein. The D gene is left open where the match is weak. Rows may omit the clone size; those that give it use once, few, many or a size class.

TRBV4-1	.	TRBJ2-5	TRBD1	TGCGCCAGCAGCCAAGAAGACAGGGGAAAAGAGACCCAGTACTTC	CASSQEDRGKETQYF
TRBV5-6	.	TRBJ1-2	.	TGTGCCAGCAGCCGGACGGGATCATATGGCTACACCTTC	CASSRTGSYGYTF
TRBV6-1	.	TRBJ2-1	.	TGTGCCAGCAGTGAAACGGACCGAGGGTCCTACAATGAGCAGTTCTTC	CASSETDRGSYNEQFF
TRBV6-5	.	TRBJ1-1	TRBD1	TGTGCCAGCATCCTGGACAGGGCGAACACTGAAGCTTTCTTT	CASILDRANTEAFF
TRBV29-1	.	TRBJ2-1	TRBD1	TGCAGCGTTGAGGCTCTACAGGGGGGTGAGCAGTTCTTC	CSVEALQGGEQFF
TRBV3-1/TRBV3-2	.	TRBJ1-6	.	TGTGCCAGCAGCCAAGCCTTTGGGCCGGGGCCCCTCCACTTT	CASSQAFGPGPLHF
TRBV5-1	.	TRBJ2-7	.	TGCGCCAGCAGCTTGGGACAGGAGCACCACGAGCAGTACTTC	CASSLGQEHHEQYF
TRBV19	.	TRBJ1-3	TRBD1	TGTGCCAGTAGTATAGGAGGGGGCACTGGAAACACCATATATTTT	CASSIGGGTGNTIYF
TRBV5-5	.	TRBJ2-1	TRBD2	TGTGCCAGCAGCTTCCGGGCGGTGACTAGCGCAAACAATGAGCAGTTCTTC	CASSFRAVTSANNEQFF
TRBV7-8	.	TRBJ2-5	.	TGTGCCAGCAGTGAGGTGGATTGGCAGACCCAGTACTTC	CASSEVDWQTQYF
TRBV3-1/TRBV3-2	.	TRBJ2-1	TRBD1	TGTGCCAGCAGCCCGCTTGCTTTTGGACAGGGTGGTTTACGCAATGAGCAGTTCTTC	CASSPLAFGQGGLRNEQFF
TRBV6-6	.	TRBJ1-1	TRBD1	TGTGCCACATATAGGGGGACAGGGAAAACTGAAGCTTTCTTT	CATYRGTGKTEAFF
TRBV5-1	once	TRBJ2-3	TRBD1	TGCGCCAGCAGCGGGACAGGGATTGGCACAGATACGCAGTATTTT	CASSGTGIGTDTQYF
TRBV19	.	TRBJ1-6	.	TGTGCCAGCTCCAGGGACACTTACTATAATTCACCCCTCCACTTT	CASSRDTYYNSPLHF
TRBV29-1	.	TRBJ1-1	.	TGCAGCGTTCGCCGGTTGGAGATGGAGGCAGCTTTCTTT	CSVRRLEMEAAFF